This T cell receptor beta chain appears in the sequencing data of a study of siplizumab effects on memory and regulatory T cells. Study-wide points: A small minority of alloreactive clones were mapped to unstimulated subsets.

TEMRA, effector memory, memory and naive subsets, all unstimulated, were sequenced in a few donor pairs. TCRdb keeps only in-frame clones here, not all; method: immunoSEQ multiplex PCR. The table has roughly 69,000 clones, over 65% seen once. The CDR3 consists of 18 residues. V lost 5 bases and J 3 bases, leaving 26 bases between the germline ends. Germline assignment: CDR1 MDHEN and CDR2 SYDVKM. Remarks on this clone: Its antigen remains unknown.

Sequenced material: memory CD4+ T cells sorted from blood. The chain carries TRBV28 and TRBJ2-7; tentatively, D is TRBD1 (6 bases). The sequence was collected from a human donor in good health. This chain's CDR3 is CASSGQNRDRVIHYEQYF. The CDR3 region has the DNA TGTGCCAGCAGTGGACAGAACAGGGACCGGGTAATACACTACGAGCAGTACTTC.